Listed below are T cell receptor beta chains from one sample, sequenced in a study of blood T cells in healthy people across ages. TCRdb redid the calling of the 5' RACE reads with MiXCR, one entry per CDR3 protein. The sample contains roughly 730,000 distinct CDR3 sequences, about 56% of which appear only once. The sample consisted of blood. These receptors were obtained from a man aged 35 to 55 in good health. CDR3s include the opening cysteine and the closing phenylalanine or tryptophan. The D gene is left open where the match is weak. Expanded clones are given a class, and other clones once, few, many or no size at all.

V,D,J,size,CDR3,DNA
TRBV28,.,TRBJ2-3,.,CASSRPIQLSADTQYF,TGTGCCAGCAGTCGACCGATCCAGCTCTCGGCTGATACGCAGTATTTT
TRBV5-1,.,TRBJ1-4,.,CASSFGRDATNEKLFF,TGCGCCAGCAGCTTTGGAAGGGACGCAACTAATGAAAAACTGTTTTTT
TRBV20-1,.,TRBJ2-7,.,CSAREMDGNSYEQYF,TGCAGTGCTAGAGAAATGGACGGGAACTCCTACGAGCAGTACTTC
TRBV19,TRBD1,TRBJ1-2,few,CASSIDTGTGNYGYTF,TGTGCCAGTAGTATAGACACCGGGACAGGGAACTATGGCTACACCTTC
TRBV6-1,TRBD1,TRBJ1-1,few,CASSPAGGQAMNTEAFF,TGTGCCAGCAGTCCCGCGGGCGGACAGGCGATGAACACTGAAGCTTTCTTT
TRBV12-3/TRBV12-4,TRBD1,TRBJ1-5,.,CASSYEGQGLGNQPQHF,TGTGCCAGCAGTTATGAGGGACAGGGGTTGGGCAATCAGCCCCAGCATTTT
TRBV5-1,.,TRBJ2-4,few,CASSPLGSTKNIQYF,TGCGCCAGCAGCCCCCTCGGGAGCACCAAAAACATTCAGTACTTC
TRBV7-2,TRBD1,TRBJ1-2,.,CASSLTPGQSIRSGYTF,TGTGCCAGCAGCTTGACCCCGGGACAGAGTATTAGGAGTGGCTACACCTTC
TRBV12-3/TRBV12-4,TRBD1,TRBJ2-5,.,CASSPGQAGKETQYF,TGTGCCAGCAGCCCCGGACAGGCTGGAAAAGAGACCCAGTACTTC
TRBV12-3/TRBV12-4,TRBD1,TRBJ2-5,.,CASSHAGTGGQETQYF,TGTGCCAGCAGTCACGCCGGGACAGGGGGCCAAGAGACCCAGTACTTC
TRBV2,TRBD1,TRBJ1-2,.,CASGQDGLGGYTF,TGTGCCAGCGGACAGGATGGATTGGGGGGCTACACCTTC
TRBV7-2,.,TRBJ2-3,.,CASSPTRGYVDTQYF,TGTGCCAGCAGCCCAACCAGGGGCTACGTAGATACGCAGTATTTT
TRBV6-6,TRBD1,TRBJ2-7,many,CASSYSDRDYEQYF,TGTGCCAGCAGTTACTCGGACAGGGACTACGAGCAGTACTTC
TRBV5-1,.,TRBJ2-6,few,CASSLVSGGLTGANVLTF,TGCGCCAGCAGCTTGGTTTCCGGGGGGCTCACTGGGGCCAACGTCCTGACTTTC
TRBV12-3/TRBV12-4,.,TRBJ2-7,few,CASSLHIYEQYF,TGTGCCAGCAGTTTACACATATACGAGCAGTACTTC
TRBV11-2,TRBD2,TRBJ2-5,.,CACRVAGGQETQYF,TGTGCCTGCCGGGTGGCGGGAGGACAAGAGACCCAGTACTTC
TRBV9,TRBD2,TRBJ2-1,.,CASSVGETGGRRQFF,TGTGCCAGCAGCGTAGGGGAAACTGGCGGGAGACGTCAGTTCTTC
TRBV28,TRBD1,TRBJ2-3,.,CASSPDRGPGTDTQYF,TGTGCCAGCAGCCCCGACAGGGGGCCCGGCACAGATACGCAGTATTTT
TRBV12-3/TRBV12-4,.,TRBJ1-2,.,CAAGEFYGYTF,TGCGCCGCAGGAGAGTTCTATGGCTACACCTTC
TRBV7-9,.,TRBJ1-1,few,CASSLAQGRGLEAFF,TGTGCCAGCAGCCTAGCGCAGGGGCGAGGGCTTGAAGCTTTCTTT
TRBV5-1,.,TRBJ2-1,.,CASSLATRGGYNEQFF,TGCGCCAGCAGCTTGGCCACAAGGGGGGGCTACAATGAGCAGTTCTTC
TRBV29-1,.,TRBJ2-3,few,CSVEDAGVRPDTQYF,TGCAGCGTTGAAGACGCGGGTGTTAGGCCAGATACGCAGTATTTT
TRBV20-1,TRBD2,TRBJ2-1,.,CSARDHRGGDEQFF,TGCAGTGCTAGAGATCACCGGGGGGGCGATGAGCAGTTCTTC
TRBV27,.,TRBJ2-5,few,CASQRLYLGETQYF,TGTGCCAGCCAAAGACTCTACCTTGGGGAGACCCAGTACTTC
TRBV6-5,TRBD1,TRBJ1-6,.,CASQGASSYNSPLHF,TGTGCCAGCCAGGGGGCGAGCTCCTATAATTCACCCCTCCACTTT
TRBV25-1,TRBD1,TRBJ1-2,.,CASSEPGQGTYGYTF,TGTGCCAGCAGTGAACCGGGACAGGGGACCTATGGCTACACCTTC
TRBV7-9,.,TRBJ2-5,.,CASSLGVGETQYF,TGTGCCAGCAGCTTAGGGGTTGGGGAGACCCAGTACTTC
TRBV28,.,TRBJ2-1,few,CASNIRAGGMLGNEQFF,TGTGCCAGCAACATTCGGGCGGGTGGGATGTTAGGCAATGAGCAGTTCTTC